Included here is one T cell receptor (beta chain) sequence, with context. This sample was taken from a study of technical replicates of blood from a handful of donors. The CDR3 extends over 13 amino acids. Germline values: CDR1 WNHNN, CDR2 SYGVQD (reference sequence). Trimming took 0 bases from V and 10 from J, leaving 10 bases between them. Data came from immunoSEQ multiplex PCR; TCRdb stores just in-frame clones and leaves some out. In the table there are under 95,000 clones, 95% of which are singletons. This clonotype originated in a human donor in good health. The chain uses TRBV10-1 and TRBJ2-1, with D tentatively TRBD2 (6 bases). Specimen: T cells isolated from PBMCs. The CDR3 coding sequence is TGCGCCAGCAGTGAGTCGCGAGGGAGGGAGCAGTTCTTC. As protein: CASSESRGREQFF.